These 19 T cell receptor beta chains came from one sample sequenced in a study of blood T cells in healthy people across ages. PCR was performed a second time for roughly 7 to 12 cycles using a sample-barcoded 5' primer and a J-beta primer mix. Using its own MiXCR run on the 5' RACE reads, TCRdb lists one record per CDR3 protein. The sample has 800,000 to 950,000 distinct CDR3 sequences; under 35% are singletons. The same sample was also studied in work on T cells of mothers and their children.

The sample comprised blood. The receptors were sampled from a woman aged 40 to 50 in good health.

The genes are TRBV27 and TRBJ1-1; no reliable D call. Between the trimmed V and J ends, which lost 7 bases and 0 bases, there was a span of 18 bases. From germline, CDR1 is MNHEY and CDR2 SMNVEV (reference sequence). The CDR3 is 16 amino acids. The CDR3 reads CASNPPGRTLNTEAFF. In DNA, the CDR3 is TGTGCCAGCAACCCCCCCGGTAGGACTTTGAACACTGAAGCTTTCTTT.

This clonotype came up a few times. The chain recombines TRBV27 with TRBJ2-3, with 12 bases matching TRBD2. The CDR3 loop spans 16 amino acids. Germline lookup yields CDR1 MNHEY and CDR2 SMNVEV (reference sequence). The V gene end was trimmed by 2 bases and the J gene end by 4 bases; junction bases not matched to a gene: 4. DNA of the CDR3: TGTGCCAGCAGTTTAACGACTAGCGGGGGAGCAGATACGCAGTATTTT. Residues: CASSLTTSGGADTQYF.

The V call is TRBV28, the J call TRBJ2-5; TRBD2 is a possible D gene (5 bases). CDR3 size: 18 residues. Trimming shortened V by 9 bases and J by 2 bases, and 28 bases separated the two germline ends. Per the germline V gene, CDR1 is MDHEN and CDR2 is SYDVKM. The CDR3 loop reads CASNLGWRQALTQETQYF. Written as DNA, the CDR3 is TGTGCCAGTAATTTAGGATGGAGGCAGGCGCTAACTCAAGAGACCCAGTACTTC.

This clonotype came up once. This sequence joins TRBV20-1 and TRBJ2-5; maybe TRBD1 (5 bases). The germline CDR1 and CDR2 sequences are DFQATT and SNEGSKA (reference sequence). The germline V and J ends were trimmed by 0 bases and 4 bases, with 15 bases remaining between them. CDR3 size: 15 residues. This CDR3 reads CSARDRDSSLETQYF. The DNA of the CDR3 is TGCAGTGCTAGAGACCGCGACAGCAGTTTAGAGACCCAGTACTTC.

J is TRBJ2-1 and V is TRBV5-4; D possibly uses TRBD1 or TRBD2 (5 bases each). V was clipped by 2 bases and J by 9 bases, with 12 bases between them. This CDR3 has 13 residues. From germline, CDR1 is SGHNT and CDR2 YYREEE (reference sequence). The CDR3 bases are TGTGCCAGCAGCTTAAGAGGGGCGACTGAGCAGTTCTTC. Encoded protein: CASSLRGATEQFF.

This clonotype appeared once. The chain joins TRBV7-6 to TRBJ2-7, with TRBD2 identical over 13 bases. J gave up 5 bases and V 5 bases, and 9 bases lay outside the gene matches. This CDR3 is 16 amino acids long. CDR1 is SGHVS, CDR2 FNYEAQ, per germline. In DNA, the CDR3 is TGTGCCAGCAGCCCGTCCGGACTAGCGGGGGCGAACGAGCAGTACTTC. It is translated as CASSPSGLAGANEQYF.

This clonotype turned up a few times. The chain carries TRBV2 and TRBJ2-1; D remains unclear. V was clipped by 0 bases and J by 8 bases, with 11 bases between them. The germline CDR1 and CDR2 sequences are SNHLY and FYNNEI. The CDR3 length is 14 residues. CDR3 in amino acids: CASSEARQRDEQFF. The CDR3 region has the DNA TGTGCCAGCAGTGAAGCGCGCCAACGGGATGAGCAGTTCTTC.

The table lists this clonotype with a few counts. The V gene is TRBV7-2, the J gene TRBJ2-3; TRBD2 agrees at 8 bases. V shed 2 bases, J shed 0 bases, and the junction held 10 bases outside the gene matches. Germline V gene data show CDR1 as SGHTA and CDR2 as FQGNSA. There are 18 residues in the CDR3. CDR3 residues: CASSLSVAGRYSTDTQYF. The DNA of the CDR3 is TGTGCCAGCAGCTTAAGTGTAGCGGGGCGCTATAGCACAGATACGCAGTATTTT.

Ten or more counts support this clonotype. This chain joins TRBV28 and TRBJ2-7, with 9 bases identical to TRBD1. The length of the CDR3 is 14 residues. Looked up from germline, CDR1 is MDHEN and CDR2 is SYDVKM. The V segment lost 6 bases and the J segment 2 bases; nucleotides outside the gene matches: 5. The CDR3 sequence: CASRERTGAYEQYF. The DNA of the CDR3 is TGTGCCAGCAGGGAGAGGACAGGGGCCTACGAGCAGTACTTC.

This clonotype was recorded many times. The chain combines TRBV10-3 with TRBJ2-3; 8 bases fit TRBD2. The CDR3 consists of 16 residues. Trimming took 3 bases from V and 1 from J; bases not matched to a gene: 6. Germline V lookup: CDR1 ENHRY, CDR2 SYGVKD. The DNA for the CDR3 is TGTGCCATCAGTGACCCTTCTAGCGGGCGCACAGATACGCAGTATTTT. Amino acids: CAISDPSSGRTDTQYF.

The chain is built from TRBV4-1 and TRBJ2-7; D could derive from TRBD1 or TRBD2 (5 bases each). CDR1 is MGHRA, CDR2 YSYEKL, per germline. The CDR3 covers 16 residues. The V end was cut by 4 bases, the J end by 0 bases, with 16 bases between. The CDR3 is CASSPTRGLGSYEQYF. CDR3 DNA: TGCGCCAGCAGCCCGACGAGGGGTTTAGGCTCCTACGAGCAGTACTTC.

This clonotype came up once. One end of the junction does not line up with germline, which may come from a read error. V gene TRBV10-3 combines with J gene TRBJ2-2; D may match TRBD1 or TRBD2 (5 bases each). Germline assignment: CDR1 ENHRY and CDR2 SYGVKD. The CDR3 is 15 amino acids. CDR3 amino acids: CAIMRTGTNTGELFF. As DNA, the CDR3 is TGCGCCATCATGAGAACCGGGACCAACACCGGGGAGCTGTTTTTT.

This clonotype came up a few times. J is TRBJ1-2 and V is TRBV28, with TRBD1 matching over 9 bases. V was clipped by 5 bases and J by 3 bases; unmatched bases: 7. The CDR3 length is 15 residues. The germline V gene has CDR1 MDHEN and CDR2 SYDVKM. In DNA, the CDR3 is TGTGCCAGCAGTCCCTCGGGACAGGGCGACTATGGCTACACCTTC. Protein: CASSPSGQGDYGYTF.

The table lists this clonotype with a few counts. This may come from a read error, since a much larger clone is one base off. In DNA form, the CDR3 reads TGCAGCGTTGTCCCCACAGGGGGCGGCGAGCAGTTCTTC. It specifies CSVVPTGGGEQFF. The J gene is TRBJ2-1, the V gene TRBV29-1; 9 bases fit TRBD1. This CDR3 region has 13 residues. Unmatched junction bases numbered 8, after V lost 4 bases and J lost 10 bases. Looked up from germline, CDR1 is SQVTM and CDR2 is ANQGSEA.

This clonotype was seen only a few times. The chain uses TRBV12-3 or TRBV12-4 and TRBJ2-3, with TRBD2 identical over 11 bases. This CDR3 has 18 residues. V trimming: 0 bases; J trimming: 0 bases; junction bases outside the gene matches: 5. CDR3 region: CASSLAALAGGSTDTQYF. CDR3 DNA sequence: TGTGCCAGCAGTTTAGCAGCCCTAGCGGGGGGCAGCACAGATACGCAGTATTTT.

About this clonotype: The conserved final phenylalanine or tryptophan is absent from the CDR3, which likely points to a read error. The chain couples TRBV15 to TRBJ2-3; TRBD2 matches at 8 bases. This CDR3 is built from 17 residues. Germline lookup yields CDR1 LNHNV and CDR2 YYDKDF (reference sequence). Unmatched junction bases numbered 11, after V lost 0 bases and J lost 6 bases. In nucleotides, the CDR3 is TGTGCCACCAGCAGAGATACGAGCGCGGGGGGCATGGATACGCAGTATTTG. Translated: CATSRDTSAGGMDTQYL.

The chain links TRBV20-1 to TRBJ2-5, with D hard to call. This CDR3 region has 15 residues. CDR1 is DFQATT, CDR2 SNEGSKA, per germline (reference sequence). V was clipped by 0 bases and J by 2 bases, with 13 bases between them. CDR3 region: CSARDLTQRQETQYF. The DNA for the CDR3 is TGCAGTGCTAGAGATCTCACCCAGAGGCAAGAGACCCAGTACTTC.

This clonotype appeared once. The chain uses TRBV18 and TRBJ2-3; the match to TRBD2 covers 10 bases. CDR1 and CDR2 from the germline V gene are KGHSH and LQKENI. The CDR3 loop spans 18 amino acids. V trimming: 1 base; J trimming: 3 bases; junction bases outside the gene matches: 10. The CDR3 loop is CASSPLRASGGRTDTQYF. The CDR3 coding sequence is TGTGCCAGCTCACCACTTCGGGCTAGCGGGGGTAGGACAGATACGCAGTATTTT. Supplemented by reference TRBV18 and TRBJ2-3, the full variable domain reads NAGVMQNPRHLVRRRGQEARLRCSPMKGHSHVYWYRQLPEEGLKFMVYLQKENIIDESGMPKERFSAEFPKEGPSILRIQQVVRGDSAAYFCASSPLRASGGRTDTQYFGPGTRLTVL.

A word on this clonotype: A much more abundant neighbour one base away suggests this may be a read error. The gene calls are TRBV28 and TRBJ1-5; D is possibly TRBD1 (5 bases). Germline-derived CDR1 and CDR2 are MDHEN and SYDVKM. The V end lost 4 bases, the J end lost 2 bases, and 15 bases lay between the germline ends. The CDR3 is 16 amino acids. This chain's CDR3 is CASSWWGREGNQPQHF. The DNA for the CDR3 is TGTGCCAGCAGTTGGTGGGGCAGGGAGGGCAATCAGCCCCAGCATTTT.